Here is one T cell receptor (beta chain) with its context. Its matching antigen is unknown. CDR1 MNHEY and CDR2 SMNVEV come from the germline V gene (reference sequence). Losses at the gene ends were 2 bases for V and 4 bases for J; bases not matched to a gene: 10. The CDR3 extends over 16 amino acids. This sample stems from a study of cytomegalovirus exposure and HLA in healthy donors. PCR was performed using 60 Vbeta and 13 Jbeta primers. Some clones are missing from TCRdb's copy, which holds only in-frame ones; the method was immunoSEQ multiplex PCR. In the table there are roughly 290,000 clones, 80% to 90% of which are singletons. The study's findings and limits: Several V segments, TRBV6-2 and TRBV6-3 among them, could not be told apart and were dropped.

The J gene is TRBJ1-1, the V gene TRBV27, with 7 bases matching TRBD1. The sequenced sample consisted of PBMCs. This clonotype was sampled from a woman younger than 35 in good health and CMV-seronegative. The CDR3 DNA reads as TGTGCCAGCAGTTTAAGGTGGTCGGGACAGATCACTGAAGCTTTCTTT. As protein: CASSLRWSGQITEAFF.